This is a list of T cell receptor beta chains from one sample in a study of shared clonotypes between healthy human individuals. TCRdb keeps only in-frame clones here, not all; method: immunoSEQ multiplex PCR. The table has 2,100,000 or so clones, under 97% seen once. Sequencing input: naive CD4+ T cells sorted from blood. The source is a young man in good health. CDR3s include the opening cysteine and the closing phenylalanine or tryptophan. D genes are given only for firm matches. The size entry is marked missing in some rows and otherwise reads once, few, many or a size class.

length: 15
D: TRBD1
V: TRBV15
J: TRBJ1-2
size: NA
CDR3: CATSRDKQGAGGYTF
DNA: TGTGCCACCAGCAGAGATAAGCAGGGGGCAGGAGGCTACACCTTC

length: 15
D: NA
V: TRBV19
J: TRBJ2-2
size: NA
CDR3: CASSILGVNTGELFF
DNA: TGTGCCAGTAGTATATTGGGGGTTAACACCGGGGAGCTGTTTTTT

length: 15
D: NA
V: TRBV7-2
J: TRBJ2-3
size: NA
CDR3: CASSPNRASTDTQYF
DNA: TGTGCCAGCAGCCCTAACAGGGCTAGCACAGATACGCAGTATTTT

length: 13
D: TRBD1
V: TRBV30
J: TRBJ1-1
size: NA
CDR3: CAWAGQGGTEAFF
DNA: TGTGCCTGGGCAGGACAGGGCGGCACTGAAGCTTTCTTT

length: 14
D: TRBD1
V: TRBV10-3
J: TRBJ2-3
size: NA
CDR3: CAIRETGMSDTQYF
DNA: TGTGCCATCAGGGAGACAGGGATGTCAGATACGCAGTATTTT

length: 15
D: NA
V: TRBV6-5
J: TRBJ2-5
size: NA
CDR3: CASSWGKGLVETQYF
DNA: TGTGCCAGCAGTTGGGGAAAGGGTCTGGTTGAGACCCAGTACTTC

length: 19
D: NA
V: TRBV19
J: TRBJ2-2
size: once
CDR3: CASSLRDIAPKWSTGELFF
DNA: TGTGCCAGTAGTCTCCGGGACATTGCACCGAAATGGAGTACCGGGGAGCTGTTTTTT

length: 15
D: NA
V: TRBV19
J: TRBJ2-5
size: NA
CDR3: CASSPRQLIQETQYF
DNA: TGTGCCAGTAGTCCTAGACAGTTAATCCAAGAGACCCAGTACTTC

length: 12
D: NA
V: TRBV28
J: TRBJ2-2
size: once
CDR3: CASSSWGGELFF
DNA: TGTGCCAGCAGCTCCTGGGGGGGGGAGCTGTTTTTT

length: 11
D: TRBD1
V: TRBV28
J: TRBJ1-1
size: NA
CDR3: CASRAGGEAFF
DNA: TGTGCCAGCAGAGCAGGGGGCGAAGCTTTCTTT

length: 12
D: NA
V: TRBV5-1
J: TRBJ2-7
size: NA
CDR3: CASSLNRAEQYF
DNA: TGCGCCAGCAGCTTAAACAGGGCCGAGCAGTACTTC

length: 15
D: NA
V: TRBV5-1
J: TRBJ1-1
size: NA
CDR3: CASSWGPSMNTEAFF
DNA: TGCGCCAGCAGCTGGGGACCGAGTATGAACACTGAAGCTTTCTTT

length: 14
D: NA
V: TRBV29-1
J: TRBJ2-2
size: NA
CDR3: CSVGFSFRPGELFF
DNA: TGCAGCGTTGGATTCAGTTTCAGACCCGGGGAGCTGTTTTTT

length: 15
D: NA
V: TRBV19
J: TRBJ1-1
size: NA
CDR3: CASSIGARGVTEAFF
DNA: TGTGCCAGTAGTATCGGGGCCCGGGGCGTCACTGAAGCTTTCTTT

length: 17
D: NA
V: TRBV4-2
J: TRBJ2-7
size: NA
CDR3: CASSQVVGGGRHYEQYF
DNA: TGTGCCAGCAGCCAAGTAGTGGGCGGGGGCCGTCACTACGAGCAGTACTTC

length: 12
D: TRBD1
V: TRBV30
J: TRBJ1-5
size: NA
CDR3: CAWNRGNQPQHF
DNA: TGTGCCTGGAACAGGGGGAATCAGCCCCAGCATTTT

length: 16
D: NA
V: TRBV9
J: TRBJ2-5
size: once
CDR3: CASSVAGGTPQETQYF
DNA: TGTGCCAGCAGCGTAGCGGGTGGTACCCCGCAAGAGACCCAGTACTTC

length: 12
D: NA
V: TRBV5-8
J: TRBJ2-3
size: NA
CDR3: CASSPGIDTQYF
DNA: TGTGCCAGCAGCCCGGGGATAGATACGCAGTATTTT

length: 15
D: TRBD2
V: TRBV27
J: TRBJ2-7
size: NA
CDR3: CASSPRGGGPSEQYF
DNA: TGTGCCAGCAGTCCCCGCGGGGGGGGGCCTAGCGAGCAGTACTTC

length: 14
D: NA
V: TRBV2
J: TRBJ2-5
size: NA
CDR3: CASCETAPQETQYF
DNA: TGTGCCAGCTGTGAGACTGCCCCCCAAGAGACCCAGTACTTC

length: 14
D: NA
V: TRBV5-1
J: TRBJ1-1
size: NA
CDR3: CASSLEGTNTEAFF
DNA: TGCGCCAGCAGCTTGGAGGGGACGAACACTGAAGCTTTCTTT

length: 10
D: NA
V: TRBV28
J: TRBJ1-4
size: NA
CDR3: CASRGEKLFF
DNA: TGTGCCAGCAGAGGAGAAAAACTGTTTTTT

length: 15
D: NA
V: TRBV21-1
J: TRBJ2-7
size: NA
CDR3: CASSRVRQHVYEQYF
DNA: TGTGCCAGCAGCAGGGTAAGACAGCACGTCTACGAGCAGTACTTC